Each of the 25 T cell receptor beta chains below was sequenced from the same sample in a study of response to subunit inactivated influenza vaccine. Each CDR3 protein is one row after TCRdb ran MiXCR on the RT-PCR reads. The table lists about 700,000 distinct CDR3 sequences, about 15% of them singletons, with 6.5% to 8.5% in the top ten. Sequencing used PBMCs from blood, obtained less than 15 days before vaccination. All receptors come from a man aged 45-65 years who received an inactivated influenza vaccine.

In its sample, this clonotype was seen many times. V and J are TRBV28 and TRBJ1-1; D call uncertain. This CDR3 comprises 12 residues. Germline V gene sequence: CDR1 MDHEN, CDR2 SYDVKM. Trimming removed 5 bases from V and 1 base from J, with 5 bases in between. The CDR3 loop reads CASSDKNTEAFF. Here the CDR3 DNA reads TGTGCCAGCAGTGACAAGAACACTGAAGCTTTCTTT.

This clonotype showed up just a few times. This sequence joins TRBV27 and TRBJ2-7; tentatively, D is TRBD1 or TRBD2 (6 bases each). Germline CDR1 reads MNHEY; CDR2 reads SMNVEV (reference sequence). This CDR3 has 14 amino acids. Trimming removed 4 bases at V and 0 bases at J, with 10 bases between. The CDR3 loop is CASSSAGHSYEQYF. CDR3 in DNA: TGTGCCAGCAGTTCTGCGGGACACTCCTACGAGCAGTACTTC.

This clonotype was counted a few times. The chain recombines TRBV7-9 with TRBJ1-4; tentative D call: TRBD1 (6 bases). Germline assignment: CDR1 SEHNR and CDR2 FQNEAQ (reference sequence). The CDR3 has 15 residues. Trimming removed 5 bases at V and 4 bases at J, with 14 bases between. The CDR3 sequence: CASSTYGQRNEKLFF. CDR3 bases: TGTGCCAGCAGCACTTACGGACAGCGTAATGAAAAACTGTTTTTT.

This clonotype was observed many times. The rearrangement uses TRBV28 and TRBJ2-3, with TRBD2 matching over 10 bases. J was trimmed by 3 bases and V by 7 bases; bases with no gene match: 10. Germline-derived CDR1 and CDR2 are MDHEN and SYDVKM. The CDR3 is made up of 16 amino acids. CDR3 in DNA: TGTGCCAGCAAAAATTTAGCGGGAGGTGGGACAGATACGCAGTATTTT. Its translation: CASKNLAGGGTDTQYF.

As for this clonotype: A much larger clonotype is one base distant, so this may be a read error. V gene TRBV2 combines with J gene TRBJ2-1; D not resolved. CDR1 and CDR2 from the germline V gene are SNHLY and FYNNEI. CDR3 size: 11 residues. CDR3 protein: CAGSDWNEQFF. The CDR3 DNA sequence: TGTGCCGGCAGTGATTGGAATGAGCAGTTCTTC.

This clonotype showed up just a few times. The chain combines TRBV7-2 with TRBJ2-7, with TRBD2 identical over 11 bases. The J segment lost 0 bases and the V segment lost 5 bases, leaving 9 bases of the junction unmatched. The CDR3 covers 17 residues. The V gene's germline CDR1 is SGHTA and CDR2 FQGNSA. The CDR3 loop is CASSQGTSGTYSYEQYF. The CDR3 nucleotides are TGTGCCAGCAGCCAGGGGACTAGCGGAACCTACTCCTACGAGCAGTACTTC.

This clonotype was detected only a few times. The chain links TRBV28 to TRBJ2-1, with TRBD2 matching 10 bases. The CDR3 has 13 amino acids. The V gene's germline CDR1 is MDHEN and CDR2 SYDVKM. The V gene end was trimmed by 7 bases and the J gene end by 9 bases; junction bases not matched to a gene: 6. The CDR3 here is CASTLSGRGEQFF. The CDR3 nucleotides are TGTGCCAGCACCCTCAGCGGGAGGGGTGAGCAGTTCTTC.

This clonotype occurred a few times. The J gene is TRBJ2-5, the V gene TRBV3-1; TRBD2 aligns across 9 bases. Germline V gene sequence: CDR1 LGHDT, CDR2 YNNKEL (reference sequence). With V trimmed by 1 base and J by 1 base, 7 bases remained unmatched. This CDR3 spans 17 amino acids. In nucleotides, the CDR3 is TGTGCCAGCAGCCAAGGGGGGAAGACTAGCGGCCAAGAGACCCAGTACTTC. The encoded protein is CASSQGGKTSGQETQYF.

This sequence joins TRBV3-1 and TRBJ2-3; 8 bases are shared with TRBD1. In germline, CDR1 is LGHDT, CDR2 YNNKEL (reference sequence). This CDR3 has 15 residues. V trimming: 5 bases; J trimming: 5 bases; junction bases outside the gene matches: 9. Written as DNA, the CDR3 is TGTGCCAGCAGCTATCGACAGGGGCTGGGAGATACGCAGTATTTT. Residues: CASSYRQGLGDTQYF.

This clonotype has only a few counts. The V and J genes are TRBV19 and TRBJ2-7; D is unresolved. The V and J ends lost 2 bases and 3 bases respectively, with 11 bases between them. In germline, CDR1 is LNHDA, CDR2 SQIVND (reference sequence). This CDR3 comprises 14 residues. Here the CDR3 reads CASSILGQSYEQYF. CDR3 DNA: TGTGCCAGTAGTATATTAGGGCAGAGCTACGAGCAGTACTTC.

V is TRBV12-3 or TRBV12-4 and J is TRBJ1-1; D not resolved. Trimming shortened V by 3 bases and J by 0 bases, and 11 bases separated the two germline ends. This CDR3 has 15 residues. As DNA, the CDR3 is TGTGCCAGCAGTTTCAGGAATTACATGAACACTGAAGCTTTCTTT. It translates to CASSFRNYMNTEAFF.

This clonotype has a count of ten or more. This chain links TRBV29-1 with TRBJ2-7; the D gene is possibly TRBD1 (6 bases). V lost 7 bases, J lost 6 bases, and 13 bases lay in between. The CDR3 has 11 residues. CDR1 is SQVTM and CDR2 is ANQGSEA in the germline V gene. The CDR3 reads CSGGVGGEQYF. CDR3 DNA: TGCAGCGGGGGAGTAGGGGGCGAGCAGTACTTC.

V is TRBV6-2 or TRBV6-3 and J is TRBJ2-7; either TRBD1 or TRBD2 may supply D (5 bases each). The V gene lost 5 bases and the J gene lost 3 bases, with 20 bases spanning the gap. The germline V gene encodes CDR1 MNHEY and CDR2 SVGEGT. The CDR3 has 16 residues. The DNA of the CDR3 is TGTGCCAGCAGTGACCGGGGTATGGGACGGGACTACGAGCAGTACTTC. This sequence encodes CASSDRGMGRDYEQYF.

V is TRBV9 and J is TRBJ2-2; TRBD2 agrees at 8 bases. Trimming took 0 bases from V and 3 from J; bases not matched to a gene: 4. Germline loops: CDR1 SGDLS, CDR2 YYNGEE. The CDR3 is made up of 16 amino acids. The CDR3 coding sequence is TGTGCCAGCAGCGTAGTAGCGGGGCTTGACACCGGGGAGCTGTTTTTT. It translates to CASSVVAGLDTGELFF.

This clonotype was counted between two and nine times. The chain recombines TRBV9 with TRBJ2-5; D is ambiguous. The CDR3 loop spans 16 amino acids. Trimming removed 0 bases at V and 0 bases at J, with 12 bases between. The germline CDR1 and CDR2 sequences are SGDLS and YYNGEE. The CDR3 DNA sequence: TGTGCCAGCAGCGTAGGGGCTAGTGTGTACCAAGAGACCCAGTACTTC. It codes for CASSVGASVYQETQYF.

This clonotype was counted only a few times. The chain's CDR3 is CASSSDIYNEQFF. In nucleotides, the CDR3 is TGTGCCAGCAGCTCGGACATCTACAATGAGCAGTTCTTC. The chain joins TRBV5-5 to TRBJ2-1, with D possibly TRBD1 on 5 matching bases. The length of the CDR3 is 13 residues. With 3 bases removed from V and 3 bases from J, the gap between germline ends came to 7 bases. Germline lookup yields CDR1 SGHKS and CDR2 YYEKEE (reference sequence).

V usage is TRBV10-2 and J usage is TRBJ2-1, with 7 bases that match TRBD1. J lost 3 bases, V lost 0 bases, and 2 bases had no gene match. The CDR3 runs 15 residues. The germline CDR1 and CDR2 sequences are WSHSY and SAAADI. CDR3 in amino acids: CASSESTGNYNEQFF. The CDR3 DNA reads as TGCGCCAGCAGTGAGTCGACAGGGAACTACAATGAGCAGTTCTTC.

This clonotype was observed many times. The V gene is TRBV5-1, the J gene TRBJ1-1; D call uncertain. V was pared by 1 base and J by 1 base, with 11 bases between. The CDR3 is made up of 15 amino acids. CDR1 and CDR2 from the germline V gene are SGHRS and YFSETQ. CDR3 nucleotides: TGCGCCAGCAGCTTGACTAAGGACGGGAACACTGAAGCTTTCTTT. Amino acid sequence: CASSLTKDGNTEAFF.

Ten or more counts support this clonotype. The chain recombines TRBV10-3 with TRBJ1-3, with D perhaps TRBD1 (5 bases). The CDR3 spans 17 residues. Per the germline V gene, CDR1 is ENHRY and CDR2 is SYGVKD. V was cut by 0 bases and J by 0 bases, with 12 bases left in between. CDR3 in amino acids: CAISESPTVLSGNTIYF. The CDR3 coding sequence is TGTGCCATCAGTGAGTCGCCGACAGTGCTCTCTGGAAACACCATATATTTT.

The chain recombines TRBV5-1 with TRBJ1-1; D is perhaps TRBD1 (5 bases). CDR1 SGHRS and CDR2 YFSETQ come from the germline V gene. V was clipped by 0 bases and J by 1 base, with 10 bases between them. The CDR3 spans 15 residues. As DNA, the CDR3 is TGCGCCAGCAGCTTGGTCGGGGGGAAGAACACTGAAGCTTTCTTT. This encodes CASSLVGGKNTEAFF.

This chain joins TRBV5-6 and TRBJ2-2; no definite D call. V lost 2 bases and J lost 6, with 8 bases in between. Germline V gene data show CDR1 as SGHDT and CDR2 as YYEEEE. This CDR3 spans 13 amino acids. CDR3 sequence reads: CASSFIIAGELFF. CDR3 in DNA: TGTGCCAGCAGCTTTATAATTGCCGGGGAGCTGTTTTTT.

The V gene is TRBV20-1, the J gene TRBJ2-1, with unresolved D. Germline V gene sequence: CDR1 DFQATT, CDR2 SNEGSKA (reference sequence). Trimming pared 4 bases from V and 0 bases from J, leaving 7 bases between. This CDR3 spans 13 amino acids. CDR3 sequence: CSATGRSYNEQFF. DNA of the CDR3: TGCAGTGCTACGGGCCGCTCCTACAATGAGCAGTTCTTC.

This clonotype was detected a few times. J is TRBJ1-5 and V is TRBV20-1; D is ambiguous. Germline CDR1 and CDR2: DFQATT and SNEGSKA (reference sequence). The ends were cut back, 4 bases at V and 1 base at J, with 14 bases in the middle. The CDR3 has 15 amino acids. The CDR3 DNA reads TGCAGTGCTACCCGGGCCCTAGGGAGCAATCAGCCCCAGCATTTT. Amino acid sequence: CSATRALGSNQPQHF.

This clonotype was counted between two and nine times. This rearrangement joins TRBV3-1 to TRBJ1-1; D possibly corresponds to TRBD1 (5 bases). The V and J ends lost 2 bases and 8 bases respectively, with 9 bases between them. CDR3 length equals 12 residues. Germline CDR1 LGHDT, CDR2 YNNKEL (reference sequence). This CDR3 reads CASSQRRGEAFF. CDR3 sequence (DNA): TGTGCCAGCAGCCAAAGAAGGGGCGAAGCTTTCTTT.

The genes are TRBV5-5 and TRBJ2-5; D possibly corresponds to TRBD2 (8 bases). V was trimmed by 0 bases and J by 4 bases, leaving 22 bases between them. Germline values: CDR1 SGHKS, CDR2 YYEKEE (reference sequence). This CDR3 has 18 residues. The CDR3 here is CASSLARGSGGPTETQYF. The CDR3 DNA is TGTGCCAGCAGCTTGGCCAGGGGGAGCGGGGGACCCACAGAGACCCAGTACTTC.